This record looks at one TCR beta chain sequence and its context. Sequenced by immunoSEQ multiplex PCR; TCRdb stores in-frame clones only, minus some. The sample consists of more than 100,000 clones, approximately 81% of them appearing once. The data were obtained in a study of blood T cell repertoires in COVID-19. Overall study context: The United States, Italy and Spain provided the acute and convalescent COVID-19 samples.

The length of the CDR3 is 16 residues. V was shortened by 2 bases and J by 4 bases, with 17 bases between the two germline ends. Germline V gene data show CDR1 as MNHEY and CDR2 as SVGAGI. The sequencing sample was made of peripheral blood. This receptor was taken from a woman aged 30 to 39 who had recovered from COVID-19. The V call is TRBV6-5, the J call TRBJ1-1, with a tentative D call TRBD1 (5 bases). CDR3 residues: CASSYPTGGGTTEAFF. The CDR3 bases are TGTGCCAGCAGTTACCCCACCGGGGGGGGGACCACTGAAGCTTTCTTT.